A selection of T cell receptor beta chains follows, all from one sample in a study of blood T cell repertoires in COVID-19. Only in-frame clones appear in the TCRdb table, and some are missing; sequencing was by immunoSEQ multiplex PCR. The data hold 100,000 to 110,000 clones, with over 80% observed a single time. Source material: peripheral blood. All receptors derive from a middle-aged man with active or convalescent COVID-19. CDR3s leave out the opening cysteine and the closing phenylalanine or tryptophan. D genes are given only for firm matches.

>TRBV5-1|TRBD1
ASSITTGANTEAF
>TRBV19|TRBD1
ASSETGVTNEKLF
>TRBV5-4|-
ASTVLTEAYNEQF
>TRBV11-2|-
ASSLELASRGEQY
>TRBV30|-
AWSLKKGVSNTEAF
>TRBV5-1|-
ASSTAPSGSGNTIY
>TRBV12-1|-
ASSPLNYGYT
>TRBV30|-
AWAGGNQQPQH
>TRBV7-8|-
ASRQRGYLEAF
>TRBV2|-
ASKEDLGYEQY
>TRBV2|-
ASSDRGTQTQY
>TRBV6-5|TRBD1
ASSYRQGGTEAF
>TRBV28|-
ASSFTGIGDTQY
>TRBV30|-
AWTAGGDQPQH
>TRBV12-3/TRBV12-4|-
ASRETANTEAF
>TRBV2|TRBD2
ASSRWTSGRVTDTQY
>TRBV6-5|-
ASSYSGGEAF
>TRBV27|-
ASSLSGVYGYT
>TRBV20-1|-
SASKTTPGGYT
>TRBV7-8|TRBD2
ASRDSGSGTYNEQF
>TRBV2|TRBD1
ASSLDRGSNQPQH
>TRBV2|-
ASSESVLLYGYT
>TRBV10-3|-
AIRGGGNTEAF
>TRBV2|TRBD2
ASRGLAAYEQY
>TRBV4-2|TRBD1
ASSQDNQGDTEAF
>TRBV27|-
ATPPGGRDGYT
>TRBV24-1|-
ATSAPGENIQY
>TRBV6-6|-
ASSPGTPYNEQF
>TRBV11-2|TRBD2
ASSPGLAWGEYNEQF
>TRBV11-2|-
ASSLEPRARPH
>TRBV3-1/TRBV3-2|-
ASSQGQTGAGDTQY
>TRBV27|TRBD1
ASSIRTGDLYGYT
>TRBV29-1|-
SVEEPGWGYT
>TRBV7-9|-
ASSLGDTISYEQY
>TRBV24-1|TRBD2
ATSDSLAVNEQF
>TRBV27|TRBD1
ASSSGGADYGYT
>TRBV27|TRBD1
ASSSQGARTDTQY
>TRBV5-6|-
ASSHRAGNYGYT
>TRBV9|-
ASSPTGGRGEQY
>TRBV5-8|TRBD1
ASSFIGTAYEQY
>TRBV10-2|TRBD1
ATRQGARGNQPQH
>TRBV7-3|-
ASSLLTSTDTQY
>TRBV2|TRBD2
ASRGLAPDNEQF
>TRBV5-4|TRBD2
ASSRRGGRLEQF
>TRBV19|-
ASSIPRDNQPQH
>TRBV12-5|-
ASGLGLGYSEQF
>TRBV4-2|-
ASSQVQGNTGELF
>TRBV2|-
ASSAQGSYGYT
>TRBV3-1/TRBV3-2|-
ASSLNRVEQF
>TRBV11-3|TRBD1
ASSLVGQQNGYT
>TRBV5-1|TRBD1
ASSNFRQGGGKLF
>TRBV29-1|TRBD1
SVGQHSNQPQH
>TRBV5-4|TRBD1
ASSLLGTGFNSPLH
>TRBV7-9|TRBD1
ASSWDRGNYGYT
>TRBV2|-
ASRERQALGYGYT